This entry lists 16 T cell receptor beta chains sequenced from one sample in a study of spatial heterogeneity in lung cancer. TCRdb independently ran MiXCR on the 5' RACE reads; one entry per CDR3 protein. The table records about 14,000 distinct CDR3 sequences, about a tenth of them present only once. Time point denoted: sample taken at primary tumor resection. The authors sequenced whole RNA from tumor, nontumor lung or frozen PBMC without sorting. Material: PBMCs, obtained at surgery. These receptors all stem from a male donor with early-stage non-small cell lung cancer.

V is TRBV28 and J is TRBJ2-5; no clear D gene. The CDR3 is 11 amino acids. In germline, CDR1 is MDHEN, CDR2 SYDVKM. V was cut by 6 bases and J by 5 bases, with 7 bases left in between. CDR3 in DNA: TGTGCCAGCAGATCAATGGAGACCCAGTACTTC. Amino acid sequence: CASRSMETQYF.

The chain couples TRBV4-2 to TRBJ1-6; TRBD1 might be the D (5 bases). This CDR3 spans 16 amino acids. V was cut by 1 base and J by 9 bases, with 16 bases left in between. The V gene's germline CDR1 is LGHNA and CDR2 YNFKEQ. The CDR3 sequence: CASSQGYEGGASPLHF. The CDR3 coding sequence is TGTGCCAGCAGCCAAGGATATGAAGGAGGGGCTTCACCCCTCCACTTT.

By share of the sample, this clonotype is medium-sized (0.01 to 0.1%). V gene TRBV30 combines with J gene TRBJ1-2; tentatively, D is TRBD1 (5 bases). Germline CDR1 reads GTSNPN; CDR2 reads SVGIG (reference sequence). CDR3 length equals 16 residues. The V end lost 0 bases, the J end lost 2 bases, and 16 bases lay between the germline ends. As DNA, the CDR3 is TGTGCCTGGAGTGTACCCGGAGCAGGGAGGAACTATGGCTACACCTTC. As protein: CAWSVPGAGRNYGYTF.

In this sample, this clonotype turned up many times. The chain combines TRBV7-8 with TRBJ1-5; D remains unclear. V was trimmed by 2 bases and J by 5 bases, leaving 4 bases between them. CDR1 is SGHVS and CDR2 is FQNEAQ in the germline V gene. The CDR3 runs to 12 residues. The CDR3 DNA is TGTGCCAGCAGCTTAACGGATCAGCCCCAGCATTTT. Its protein is CASSLTDQPQHF.

This clonotype was seen ten or more times. V usage is TRBV7-9 and J usage is TRBJ1-1; TRBD1 might be the D (6 bases). The CDR3 runs 15 residues. Germline lookup yields CDR1 SEHNR and CDR2 FQNEAQ (reference sequence). Trimming pared 0 bases from V and 1 base from J, leaving 9 bases between. DNA of the CDR3: TGTGCCAGCAGCTTAGCGGGGGCCCCGAACACTGAAGCTTTCTTT. It specifies CASSLAGAPNTEAFF.

This clonotype was recorded many times. CDR3 region: CASSWRGLARDTQYF. The CDR3 nucleotides read TGTGCCAGCAGTTGGAGGGGACTAGCTAGAGATACGCAGTATTTT. The chain uses TRBV28 and TRBJ2-3, with TRBD2 identical over 9 bases. CDR3 size: 15 residues. From germline, CDR1 is MDHEN and CDR2 SYDVKM. Trimming removed 4 bases from V and 5 bases from J; junction bases left unmatched: 7.

This clonotype was counted at least ten times. J is TRBJ2-7 and V is TRBV12-3 or TRBV12-4; 8 bases align to TRBD1. This CDR3 region has 15 residues. V lost 6 bases and J lost 0; bases outside the gene matches: 7. CDR3 amino acids: CASSPYRGSSYEQYF. In nucleotides, the CDR3 is TGTGCCAGCAGCCCGTACAGGGGGAGCTCCTACGAGCAGTACTTC.

The chain links TRBV6-4 to TRBJ2-3; 9 bases match TRBD1. Germline lookup yields CDR1 MRHNA and CDR2 SNTAGT. The CDR3 sequence is 16 residues long. With V trimmed by 0 bases and J by 5 bases, 6 bases remained unmatched. For the CDR3, the DNA is TGTGCCAGCAGTGACTCTACAGGGGGCGGCGGAGATACGCAGTATTTT. Amino acids: CASSDSTGGGGDTQYF.

This clonotype was counted many times. The CDR3 DNA is TGTGCCAGCAGCTTACAGGGATTCGAGCAGTACTTC. The encoded protein is CASSLQGFEQYF. V and J are TRBV5-4 and TRBJ2-7; tentative D call: TRBD1 (6 bases). The CDR3 length is 12 residues. The V and J ends lost 2 bases and 6 bases respectively, with 9 bases between them. CDR1 and CDR2 from the germline V gene are SGHNT and YYREEE (reference sequence).

The chain carries TRBV5-6 and TRBJ2-3; TRBD2 aligns across 13 bases. Germline V CDR1 and CDR2: SGHDT, YYEEEE. The CDR3 runs 14 residues. The J segment lost 14 bases and the V segment lost 4 bases, leaving 10 bases of the junction unmatched. DNA of the CDR3: TGTGCCAGCAGCCAGACTAGCGGGAGGACCTCCCGGTATTTT. It specifies CASSQTSGRTSRYF.

Ten or more counts support this clonotype. CDR3 bases: TGTGCCAGCAGCTTTCGCGGCTACTCTGGGGCCAACGTCCTGACTTTC. As protein: CASSFRGYSGANVLTF. The chain employs TRBV7-2 and TRBJ2-6; D call uncertain. Germline V gives CDR1 SGHTA, CDR2 FQGNSA. V lost 3 bases, J lost 0 bases, and 9 bases lay in between. CDR3 length: 16 residues. Full variable domain (rest looked up from reference TRBV7-2 and TRBJ2-6): GAGVSQSPSNKVTEKGKDVELRCDPISGHTALYWYRQSLGQGLEFLIYFQGNSAPDKSGLPSDRFSAERTGGSVSTLTIQRTQQEDSAVYLCASSFRGYSGANVLTFGAGSRLTVL.

The chain employs TRBV7-2 and TRBJ2-7; D is possibly TRBD2 (5 bases). This CDR3 is built from 14 residues. Germline CDR1 SGHTA, CDR2 FQGNSA. V lost 1 base to trimming and J lost 6 bases, with 13 bases between them. The CDR3 nucleotides read TGTGCCAGCAGCTTAGTTATGTACGGAGGCGAGCAGTACTTC. Translation gives CASSLVMYGGEQYF.

This clonotype was found many times. This chain uses TRBV6-6 with TRBJ2-6; D is possibly TRBD1 or TRBD2 (5 bases each). V was shortened by 5 bases and J by 0 bases, with 17 bases between the two germline ends. The CDR3 is made up of 18 amino acids. Germline V gene lookup returns CDR1 MNHNY and CDR2 SVGAGI (reference sequence). CDR3: CASSRPRGLRSGANVLTF. CDR3 bases: TGTGCCAGCAGTCGCCCCCGGGGCCTTCGCTCTGGGGCCAACGTCCTGACTTTC.

This clonotype was recorded many times. The rearrangement uses TRBV20-1 and TRBJ2-7; 10 bases map to TRBD2. V was pared by 1 base and J by 2 bases, with 17 bases of the junction left unmatched. Per the germline V gene, CDR1 is DFQATT and CDR2 is SNEGSKA (reference sequence). The CDR3 consists of 19 residues. CDR3 sequence (DNA): TGCAGTGCTAGAGTCGGGTCACCCGGACTAGCGGCTCCAACCTACGAGCAGTACTTC. Translated: CSARVGSPGLAAPTYEQYF.

This clonotype was found a few times. The chain links TRBV7-2 to TRBJ2-1, with 8 positions matching TRBD2. V dropped 8 bases and J dropped 5; count of bases not matched to a gene: 11. The CDR3 has 15 residues. The germline V gene encodes CDR1 SGHTA and CDR2 FQGNSA. This chain's CDR3 is CASGSGLAHDNEQFF. For the CDR3, the DNA is TGTGCCAGCGGCTCCGGACTAGCCCACGACAATGAGCAGTTCTTC.

This clonotype was detected ten times or more. The chain employs TRBV2 and TRBJ2-1; no clear D. The CDR3 runs 12 residues. The germline V and J ends were trimmed by 4 bases and 10 bases, with 11 bases remaining between them. Germline V gene sequence: CDR1 SNHLY, CDR2 FYNNEI. The CDR3 region is CASSGVTSEQFF. The CDR3 nucleotides are TGTGCCAGCAGTGGAGTAACCTCGGAGCAGTTCTTC.